The entry below describes one TCR beta chain. The data derive from a study of shared clonotypes between healthy human individuals. Germline V lookup: CDR1 SGHTA, CDR2 FQGTGA. The CDR3 has 15 residues. J lost 2 bases, V lost 5 bases, and 7 bases had no gene match. Clones were sequenced by immunoSEQ multiplex PCR, and TCRdb holds only the in-frame ones, with some missing. Of about 2.3 million clones in the sample, about 90% were seen once. This chain connects TRBV7-3 to TRBJ2-3; 7 bases match TRBD1. The clonotype comes from a young man in good health. Some clones in this sample may be carry-over from other donors' samples. Sequencing was done on a sample of naive CD4+ T cells from PBMCs. Subset indicated: CD45RA+ positively selected. For the CDR3, the DNA is TGTGCCAGCAGCCATAGGGGACAGAACACAGATACGCAGTATTTT. Translated, it gives CASSHRGQNTDTQYF.